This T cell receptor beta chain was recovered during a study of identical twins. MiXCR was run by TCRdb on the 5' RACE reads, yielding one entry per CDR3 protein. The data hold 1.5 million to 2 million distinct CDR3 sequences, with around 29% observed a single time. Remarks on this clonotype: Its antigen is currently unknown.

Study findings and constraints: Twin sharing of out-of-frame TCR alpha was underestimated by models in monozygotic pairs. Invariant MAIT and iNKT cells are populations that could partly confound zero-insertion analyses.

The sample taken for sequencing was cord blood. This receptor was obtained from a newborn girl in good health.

In DNA form, the CDR3 reads TGTGCCAGCAGTTCTTTTCTCTTAGGCGGGAACACTGAAGCTTTCTTT. Amino acid sequence: CASSSFLLGGNTEAFF. V gene TRBV28 combines with J gene TRBJ1-1; D is unclear. V lost 4 bases to trimming and J lost 1 base, with 16 bases between them. Germline CDR1 reads MDHEN; CDR2 reads SYDVKM. This CDR3 is built from 16 residues.